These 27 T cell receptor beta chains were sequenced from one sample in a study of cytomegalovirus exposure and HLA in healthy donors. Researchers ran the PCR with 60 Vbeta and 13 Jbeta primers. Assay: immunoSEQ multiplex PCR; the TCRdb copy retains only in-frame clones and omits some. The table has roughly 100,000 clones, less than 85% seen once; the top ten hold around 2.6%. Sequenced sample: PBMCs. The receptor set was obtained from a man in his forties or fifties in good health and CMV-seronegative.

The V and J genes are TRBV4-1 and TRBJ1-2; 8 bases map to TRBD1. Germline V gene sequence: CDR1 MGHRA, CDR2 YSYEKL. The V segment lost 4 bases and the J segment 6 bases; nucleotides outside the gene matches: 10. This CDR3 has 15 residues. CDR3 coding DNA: TGCGCCAGCAGCCTCACCGCGGACAGGGTCGATGGCTACACCTTC. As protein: CASSLTADRVDGYTF.

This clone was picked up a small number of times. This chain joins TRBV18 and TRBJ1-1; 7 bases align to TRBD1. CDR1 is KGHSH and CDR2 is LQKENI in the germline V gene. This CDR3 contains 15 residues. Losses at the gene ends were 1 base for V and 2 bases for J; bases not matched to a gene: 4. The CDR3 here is CASSPQGTANTEAFF. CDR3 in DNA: TGTGCCAGCTCACCACAAGGGACAGCTAACACTGAAGCTTTCTTT.

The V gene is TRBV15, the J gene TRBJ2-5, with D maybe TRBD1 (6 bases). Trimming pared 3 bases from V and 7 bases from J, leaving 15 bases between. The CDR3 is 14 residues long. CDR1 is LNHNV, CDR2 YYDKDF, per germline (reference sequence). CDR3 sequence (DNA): TGTGCCACCAGCAGCGGACAGTCCATGGGGACCCAGTACTTC. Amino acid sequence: CATSSGQSMGTQYF.

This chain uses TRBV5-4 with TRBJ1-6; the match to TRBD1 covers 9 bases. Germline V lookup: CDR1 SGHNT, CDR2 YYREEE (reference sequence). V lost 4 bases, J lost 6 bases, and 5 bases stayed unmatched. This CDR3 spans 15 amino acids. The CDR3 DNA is TGTGCCAGCAGCCTGGGGGACAGGGTTAATTCACCCCTCCACTTT. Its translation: CASSLGDRVNSPLHF.

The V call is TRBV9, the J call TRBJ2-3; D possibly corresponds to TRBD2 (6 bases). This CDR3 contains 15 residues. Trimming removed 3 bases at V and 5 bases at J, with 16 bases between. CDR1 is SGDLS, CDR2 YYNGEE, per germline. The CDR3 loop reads CASSALGGAGDTQYF. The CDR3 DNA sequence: TGTGCCAGCAGCGCCCTCGGGGGAGCGGGAGATACGCAGTATTTT.

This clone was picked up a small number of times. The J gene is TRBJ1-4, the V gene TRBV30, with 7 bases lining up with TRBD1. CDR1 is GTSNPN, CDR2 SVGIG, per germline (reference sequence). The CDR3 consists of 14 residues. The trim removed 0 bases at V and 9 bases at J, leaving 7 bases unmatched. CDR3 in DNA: TGTGCCTGGAGTGTAGGGGGCCTGGTCCAAAAACTGTTTTTT. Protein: CAWSVGGLVQKLFF.

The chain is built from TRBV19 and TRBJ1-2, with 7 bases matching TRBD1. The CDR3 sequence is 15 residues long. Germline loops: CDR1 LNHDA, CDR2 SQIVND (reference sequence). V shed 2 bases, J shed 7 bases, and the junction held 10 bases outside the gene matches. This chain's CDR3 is CASSIFSTGRPGYTF. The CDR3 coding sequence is TGTGCCAGTAGTATATTCTCGACAGGGCGTCCTGGCTACACCTTC.

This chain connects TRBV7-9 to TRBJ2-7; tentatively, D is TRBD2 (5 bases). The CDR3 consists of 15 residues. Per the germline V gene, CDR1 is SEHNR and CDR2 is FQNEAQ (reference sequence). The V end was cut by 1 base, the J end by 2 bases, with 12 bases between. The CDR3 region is CASSLDGGLTYEQYF. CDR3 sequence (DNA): TGTGCCAGCAGCTTAGATGGAGGTTTAACCTACGAGCAGTACTTC.

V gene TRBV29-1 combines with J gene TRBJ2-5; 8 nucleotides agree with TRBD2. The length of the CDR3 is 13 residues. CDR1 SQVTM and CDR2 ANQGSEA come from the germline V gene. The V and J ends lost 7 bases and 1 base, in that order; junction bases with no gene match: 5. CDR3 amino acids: CSGLGLAQETQYF. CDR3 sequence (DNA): TGCAGCGGCCTCGGACTAGCCCAAGAGACCCAGTACTTC.

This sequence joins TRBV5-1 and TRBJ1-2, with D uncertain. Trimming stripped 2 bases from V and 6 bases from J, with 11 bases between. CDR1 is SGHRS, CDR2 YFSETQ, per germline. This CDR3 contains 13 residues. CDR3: CASSFLGGDGYTF. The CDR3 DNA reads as TGCGCCAGCAGCTTCTTGGGCGGGGATGGCTACACCTTC.

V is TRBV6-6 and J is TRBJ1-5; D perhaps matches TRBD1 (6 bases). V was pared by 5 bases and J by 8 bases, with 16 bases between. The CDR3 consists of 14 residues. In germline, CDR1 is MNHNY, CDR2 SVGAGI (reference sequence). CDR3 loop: CASSGTTGREPQHF. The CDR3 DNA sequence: TGTGCCAGCAGTGGAACGACAGGTCGCGAGCCCCAGCATTTT.

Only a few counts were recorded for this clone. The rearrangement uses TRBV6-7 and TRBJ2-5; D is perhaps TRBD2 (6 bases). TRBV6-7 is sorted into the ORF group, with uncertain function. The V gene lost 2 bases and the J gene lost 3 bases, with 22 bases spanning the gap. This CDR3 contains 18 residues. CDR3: CASSYQTPRGGEEETQYF. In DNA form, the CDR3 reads TGTGCCAGCAGTTACCAAACCCCCCGCGGCGGGGAGGAAGAGACCCAGTACTTC.

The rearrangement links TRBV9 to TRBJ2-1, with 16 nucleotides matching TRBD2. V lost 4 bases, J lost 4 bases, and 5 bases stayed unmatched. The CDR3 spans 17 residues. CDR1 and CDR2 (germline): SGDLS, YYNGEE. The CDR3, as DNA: TGTGCCAGCAGCCCCGGGACTAGCGGGGGGGCATACAATGAGCAGTTCTTC. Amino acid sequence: CASSPGTSGGAYNEQFF.

CDR3 loop: CASDPGGNYGYTF. CDR3 coding DNA: TGTGCCAGCGATCCGGGGGGTAACTATGGCTACACCTTC. J is TRBJ1-2 and V is TRBV19, with D possibly matching TRBD1 (5 bases). The CDR3 is 13 residues long. With 9 bases removed from V and 1 base from J, the gap between germline ends came to 12 bases. Per germline, CDR1 LNHDA and CDR2 SQIVND (reference sequence).

The CDR3, as DNA: TGTGCCAGCAGCGTAGCTCAGGAAACCTCCTACGAGCAGTACTTC. Amino acid sequence: CASSVAQETSYEQYF. This chain uses TRBV9 with TRBJ2-7; D unclear. Trimming pared 0 bases from V and 0 bases from J, leaving 10 bases between. CDR1 SGDLS and CDR2 YYNGEE come from the germline V gene. The length of the CDR3 is 15 residues. Based on the CDR3 plus reference TRBV9 and TRBJ2-7, the full variable domain is DSGVTQTPKHLITATGQRVTLRCSPRSGDLSVYWYQQSLDQGLQFLIQYYNGEERAKGNILERFSAQQFPDLHSELNLSSLELGDSALYFCASSVAQETSYEQYFGPGTRLTVT.

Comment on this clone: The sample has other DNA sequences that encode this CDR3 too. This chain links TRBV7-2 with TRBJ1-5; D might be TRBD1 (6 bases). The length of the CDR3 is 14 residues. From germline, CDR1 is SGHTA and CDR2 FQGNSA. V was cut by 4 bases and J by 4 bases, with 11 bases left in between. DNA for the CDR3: TGTGCCAGCAGCTCGGGACAACAAAATCAGCCCCAGCATTTT. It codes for CASSSGQQNQPQHF.

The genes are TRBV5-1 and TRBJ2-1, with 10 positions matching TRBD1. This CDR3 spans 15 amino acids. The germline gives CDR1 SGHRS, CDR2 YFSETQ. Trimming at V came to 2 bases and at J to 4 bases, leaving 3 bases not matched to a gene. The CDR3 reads CASSLGTGEYNEQFF. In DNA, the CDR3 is TGCGCCAGCAGCTTAGGGACAGGGGAGTACAATGAGCAGTTCTTC.

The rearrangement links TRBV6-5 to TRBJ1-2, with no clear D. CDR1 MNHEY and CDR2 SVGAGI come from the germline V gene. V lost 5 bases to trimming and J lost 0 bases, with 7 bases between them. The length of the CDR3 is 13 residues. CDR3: CASSLGSNYGYTF. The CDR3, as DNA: TGTGCCAGCAGTCTCGGGTCTAACTATGGCTACACCTTC.

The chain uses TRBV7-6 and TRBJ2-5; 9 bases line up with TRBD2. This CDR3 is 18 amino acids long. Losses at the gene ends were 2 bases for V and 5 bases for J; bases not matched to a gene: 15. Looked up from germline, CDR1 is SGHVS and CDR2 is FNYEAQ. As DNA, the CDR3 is TGTGCCAGCAGCTTAATCCGCGGAGGAGCGGGGGGCCGTGAGACCCAGTACTTC. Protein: CASSLIRGGAGGRETQYF.

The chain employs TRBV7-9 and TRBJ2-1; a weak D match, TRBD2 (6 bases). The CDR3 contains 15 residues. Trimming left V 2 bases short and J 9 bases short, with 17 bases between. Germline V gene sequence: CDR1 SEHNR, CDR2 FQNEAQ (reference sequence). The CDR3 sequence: CASSLSDGGASEQFF. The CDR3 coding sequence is TGTGCCAGCAGCTTATCTGATGGCGGGGCCAGTGAGCAGTTCTTC.

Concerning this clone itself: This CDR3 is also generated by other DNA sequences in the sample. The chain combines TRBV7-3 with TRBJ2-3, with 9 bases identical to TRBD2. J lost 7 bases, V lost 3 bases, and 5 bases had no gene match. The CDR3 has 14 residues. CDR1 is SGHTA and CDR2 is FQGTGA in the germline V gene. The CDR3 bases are TGTGCCAGCAGCTTGGGGACTAGCCGGTATACGCAGTATTTT. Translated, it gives CASSLGTSRYTQYF.

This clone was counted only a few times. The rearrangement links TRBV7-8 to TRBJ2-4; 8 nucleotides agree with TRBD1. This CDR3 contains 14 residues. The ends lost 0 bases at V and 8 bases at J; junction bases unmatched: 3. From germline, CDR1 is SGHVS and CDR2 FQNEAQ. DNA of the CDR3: TGTGCCAGCAGCTTAGCGGGACAGGATCACATTCAGTACTTC. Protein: CASSLAGQDHIQYF. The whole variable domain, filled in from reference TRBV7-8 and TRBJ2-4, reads GAGVSQSPRYKVAKRGQDVALRCDPISGHVSLFWYQQALGQGPEFLTYFQNEAQLDKSGLPSDRFFAERPEGSVSTLKIQRTQQEDSAVYLCASSLAGQDHIQYFGAGTRLSVL.

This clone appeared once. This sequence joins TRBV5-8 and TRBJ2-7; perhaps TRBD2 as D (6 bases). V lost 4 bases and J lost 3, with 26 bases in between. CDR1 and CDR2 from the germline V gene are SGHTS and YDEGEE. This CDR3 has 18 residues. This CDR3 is CASSLASFGQEEGYEQYF. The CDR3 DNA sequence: TGTGCCAGCAGCCTAGCGAGCTTTGGACAAGAAGAGGGCTACGAGCAGTACTTC.

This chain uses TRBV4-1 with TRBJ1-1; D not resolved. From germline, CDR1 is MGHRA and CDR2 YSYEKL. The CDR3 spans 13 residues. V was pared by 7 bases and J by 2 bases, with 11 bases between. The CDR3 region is CASNHNFNTEAFF. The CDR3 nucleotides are TGCGCCAGCAACCACAATTTTAACACTGAAGCTTTCTTT.

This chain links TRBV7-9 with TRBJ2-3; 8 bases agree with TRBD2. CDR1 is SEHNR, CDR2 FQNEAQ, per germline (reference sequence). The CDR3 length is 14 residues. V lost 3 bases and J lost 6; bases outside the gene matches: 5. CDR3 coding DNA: TGTGCCAGCAGCTTGCCGGGGGGGCTGGATACGCAGTATTTT. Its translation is CASSLPGGLDTQYF.

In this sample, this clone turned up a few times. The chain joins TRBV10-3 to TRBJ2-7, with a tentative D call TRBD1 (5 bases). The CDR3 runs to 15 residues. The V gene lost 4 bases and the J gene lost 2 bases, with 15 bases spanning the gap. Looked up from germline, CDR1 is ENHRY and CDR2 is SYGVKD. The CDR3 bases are TGTGCCATCAGTGGGGGCGCGGCAGGCCCCTACGAGCAGTACTTC. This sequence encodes CAISGGAAGPYEQYF.

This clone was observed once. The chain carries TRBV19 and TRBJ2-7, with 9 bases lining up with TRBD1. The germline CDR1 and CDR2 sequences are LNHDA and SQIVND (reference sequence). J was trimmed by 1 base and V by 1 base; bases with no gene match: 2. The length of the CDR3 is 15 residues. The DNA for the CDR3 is TGTGCCAGTAGTATAGGGACAGGGGTATCCTACGAGCAGTACTTC. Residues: CASSIGTGVSYEQYF.